This TCR beta chain was sequenced during a study of OX40 agonist ivuxolimab in advanced cancers. Study at large: The patients received agonistic anti-OX40 (CD134) antibody ivuxolimab. Three patients responded partially, comprising one with hepatocellular carcinoma and two with cutaneous melanoma.

TCRdb's table, derived via immunoSEQ multiplex PCR, lists solely in-frame clones and lacks some. The sample has 50,000 to 65,000 clones; about nine tenths are singletons. Study conclusions and caveats: Which antigen the expanded peripheral T cells recognized is unknown.

Blood sampling was done at baseline, cycle 4 day 1, and cycle 7 day 1. Per the germline V gene, CDR1 is LNHDA and CDR2 is SQIVND (reference sequence). With 5 bases removed from V and 3 bases from J, the gap between germline ends came to 11 bases. The CDR3 totals 13 residues. This clone was observed a single time. The antigen is undetermined. The V gene is TRBV19, the J gene TRBJ2-7, with D possibly being TRBD1 (6 bases). This sample comprised CD4+ or CD8+ T cells sorted from blood, obtained in a trial of the OX40 agonist ivuxolimab. The clonotype originates from an adult with an advanced solid tumor such as melanoma, head and neck, liver or kidney cancer. The CDR3 DNA follows: TGTGCCAGTAGTTCAGGGGTCGTCTACGAGCAGTACTTC. Its translation is CASSSGVVYEQYF.